This T cell receptor (beta chain) appears in the sequencing data of a study of shared clonotypes between healthy human individuals. Study details: Researchers drew samples from a couple of women and a few men aged 18 to 49. Overall study results and limits: Naive subsets typically showed greater estimated richness than memory subsets. The study's rarefaction showed incomplete sorted-subset sequencing despite large depth.

CDR1 MDHEN and CDR2 SYDVKM come from the germline V gene. After removal of 1 base from V and 0 bases from J, the junction contained 7 bases not matched to a gene. The CDR3 totals 17 residues. Profiled with immunoSEQ multiplex PCR; TCRdb holds only in-frame clones, not every one. Seen here are some 500,000 clones, approximately 95% observed once, and the top ten hold about 0.06%. Concerning this clone: Its antigen is not known.

Sequenced sample: naive CD4+ T cells sorted from blood. The subset was: CD45RA+ positively selected. This receptor was obtained from a woman under 40 in good health. The V gene is TRBV28, the J gene TRBJ2-7; 9 nucleotides agree with TRBD2. The CDR3 reads CASSLLWLAGISYEQYF. CDR3 bases: TGTGCCAGCAGTTTATTGTGGCTAGCGGGAATCTCCTACGAGCAGTACTTC. Full variable domain (rest looked up from reference TRBV28 and TRBJ2-7): DVKVTQSSRYLVKRTGEKVFLECVQDMDHENMFWYRQDPGLGLRLIYFSYDVKMKEKGDIPEGYSVSREKKERFSLILESASTNQTSMYLCASSLLWLAGISYEQYFGPGTRLTVT.